The 9 T cell receptor beta chains given below trace back to one sample, sequenced in a study of blood T cells in healthy people across ages. A second about 6 to 12 cycle PCR used barcoded and J-beta primers. One entry per CDR3 protein, called by TCRdb with MiXCR from the 5' RACE reads. The table includes some 1 million distinct CDR3 sequences, under 45% detected once. What was sequenced was blood. Receptor source: a woman aged 60-70 years in good health.

In this sample, this clonotype turned up once. A read error may account for a junction end that differs from germline. V is TRBV11-2 and J is TRBJ1-2; a possible D gene is TRBD1 (5 bases). This CDR3 comprises 14 residues. CDR1 and CDR2 from the germline V gene are SGHAT and FQNNGV. The DNA of the CDR3 is TGTGCCAGCAGCTTAGGATCTTGGGGGTATGACTACACCTTC. Translating gives CASSLGSWGYDYTF. The full variable domain, rest sourced from reference TRBV11-2 and TRBJ1-2, is EAGVAQSPRYKIIEKRQSVAFWCNPISGHATLYWYQQILGQGPKLLIQFQNNGVVDDSQLPKDRFSAERLKGVDSTLKIQPAKLEDSAVYLCASSLGSWGYDYTFGSGTRLTVV.

The chain employs TRBV18 and TRBJ2-5, with 13 bases aligning to TRBD2. CDR1 and CDR2 from the germline V gene are KGHSH and LQKENI. CDR3 length: 16 amino acids. V dropped 3 bases and J dropped 2; count of bases not matched to a gene: 3. The CDR3 protein is CASSPRTSGGQETQYF. CDR3 nucleotide sequence: TGTGCCAGCTCACCGAGGACTAGCGGGGGACAAGAGACCCAGTACTTC.

The chain uses TRBV20-1 and TRBJ2-1; D call uncertain. Trimming left V 0 bases short and J 6 bases short, with 12 bases between. The CDR3 runs to 14 residues. Germline CDR1 reads DFQATT; CDR2 reads SNEGSKA (reference sequence). This chain's CDR3 is CSARDTRSTNEQFF. The CDR3 bases are TGCAGTGCTAGAGATACGCGGAGTACCAATGAGCAGTTCTTC.

Only a few counts were recorded for this clonotype. The genes are TRBV27 and TRBJ2-7; the D gene could be TRBD1 or TRBD2 (5 bases each). Per germline, CDR1 MNHEY and CDR2 SMNVEV (reference sequence). V gave up 8 bases and J gave up 4 bases, with 15 bases separating them. The CDR3 runs to 13 residues. This CDR3 reads CASHPRGGYEQYF. DNA of the CDR3: TGTGCCAGCCACCCCCGTGGGGGATACGAGCAGTACTTC.

The rearrangement uses TRBV5-1 and TRBJ2-3; D is undetermined. The germline V gene has CDR1 SGHRS and CDR2 YFSETQ. This CDR3 has 14 residues. The V end was cut by 0 bases, the J end by 4 bases, with 9 bases between. CDR3 loop: CASSLGSFADTQYF. CDR3 bases: TGCGCCAGCAGCTTGGGTAGTTTTGCAGATACGCAGTATTTT.

This clonotype was detected only a few times. Sequence at one end of the junction differs from germline and may be a read error. The chain carries TRBV3-1 and TRBJ1-2; D is ambiguous. There are 15 residues in the CDR3. Germline assignment: CDR1 LGHDT and CDR2 YNNKEL (reference sequence). Here the CDR3 reads CASTQEGRLNYGYTF. DNA of the CDR3: TGTGCCAGCACCCAAGAGGGTCGGCTCAACTATGGCTACACCTTC.

The chain is built from TRBV6-4 and TRBJ2-5; maybe TRBD2 (5 bases). Germline V gene data show CDR1 as MRHNA and CDR2 as SNTAGT. The CDR3 covers 16 residues. With 6 bases removed from V and 11 bases from J, the gap between germline ends came to 28 bases. CDR3 in DNA: TGTGCCAGCAGCAGACGGGGTACGAGCTCCTACAATGAGCAGTACTTC. Protein: CASSRRGTSSYNEQYF.

This clonotype was detected a few times. The chain combines TRBV20-1 with TRBJ1-2; 7 nucleotides match TRBD1. The CDR3 runs 14 residues. Germline V gives CDR1 DFQATT, CDR2 SNEGSKA (reference sequence). V shed 4 bases, J shed 8 bases, and the junction held 13 bases outside the gene matches. CDR3 DNA: TGCAGTGCTACCTCTGACAGGGACCTAACGGGCTACACCTTC. It encodes CSATSDRDLTGYTF.

The V and J genes are TRBV7-4 and TRBJ2-7; D is perhaps TRBD2 (6 bases). The J call is in doubt because the DNA end fits TRBJ2-4 better. This CDR3 region has 16 residues. Germline V lookup: CDR1 SGHVT, CDR2 SQSDAQ. The CDR3 nucleotides are TGTGCCAGCAGCTTAGGAGGGTGTGGCGGGACGAACATTCAGTACTTC. Its translation: CASSLGGCGGTNIQYF.